This T cell receptor beta chain was profiled in a study of cytomegalovirus exposure and HLA in healthy donors. Trimming took 6 bases from V and 3 from J, leaving 18 bases between them. Germline V gene lookup returns CDR1 MNHEY and CDR2 SMNVEV (reference sequence). The CDR3 is 15 residues long. With 60 Vbeta and 13 Jbeta primers, the PCR was carried out. Some clones are missing from TCRdb's copy, which holds only in-frame ones; the method was immunoSEQ multiplex PCR. The sample records 150,000 to 200,000 clones, around 74% being singletons. The source of this sequence is a female donor in good health and CMV-seronegative. The chain uses TRBV27 and TRBJ2-7, with a possible D match to TRBD1 (7 bases). Sequenced: PBMCs. Here the CDR3 DNA reads TGTGCCAGCAGGGACGGGCAGGGGGGATACTACGAGCAGTACTTC. Protein product: CASRDGQGGYYEQYF.